A selection of T cell receptor beta chains follows, all from one sample in a study of shared clonotypes between healthy human individuals. Sequencing used immunoSEQ multiplex PCR; TCRdb keeps in-frame clones, though not all of them. Of about 490,000 clones in the sample, about 72% were seen once. The sample consisted of PBMCs. Receptor source: a woman aged 35 to 49 in good health. Some clones in this sample may be carry-over from other donors' samples. Both conserved end residues are part of each CDR3. The D gene is left open where the match is weak. Size is stated for part of the rows, as once, few or many counts, or as a class when the clone is expanded.

d_gene	abundance	v_gene	j_gene	CDR3nt	CDR3aa
TRBD1	-	TRBV27	TRBJ1-1	TGTGCCAGCAAGCTACGGGACAGGGGGCTTTCTGAAGCTTTCTTT	CASKLRDRGLSEAFF
-	-	TRBV28	TRBJ1-4	TGTGCCAGCAGTTTGGGCAGCCTTAATGAAAAACTGTTTTTT	CASSLGSLNEKLFF
TRBD2	-	TRBV4-3	TRBJ2-1	TGCGCCAGCAGACATAGCGGGAGTTCCCACAATGAGCAGTTCTTC	CASRHSGSSHNEQFF
TRBD2	-	TRBV28	TRBJ2-5	TGTGCCAGCAGTTCCCCCTCCCGGACTAGCGGAGAAGAGACCCAGTACTTC	CASSSPSRTSGEETQYF
TRBD2	-	TRBV7-9	TRBJ2-7	TGTGCCAGCAGCTTAAGGGGACCGGGAGGGCCTTACGAGCAGTACTTC	CASSLRGPGGPYEQYF
TRBD2	-	TRBV5-4	TRBJ2-3	TGTGCCAGCAGCTTTGGGGCGGGAGAGAGGGCAGATACGCAGTATTTT	CASSFGAGERADTQYF
-	few	TRBV27	TRBJ1-2	TGTGCCAGCAGCCCCCGGGGCAGGGGAGGTGGAGATGGCTACACCTTC	CASSPRGRGGGDGYTF
TRBD1	-	TRBV19	TRBJ2-1	TGTGCCAGTAGTACCCGCGACAGGGGGCTTTCCAATGAGCAGTTCTTC	CASSTRDRGLSNEQFF
-	few	TRBV5-4	TRBJ1-2	TGTGCCAGCAGACCTATGGGGTCCAGAGGCTACACCTTC	CASRPMGSRGYTF
-	-	TRBV4-2	TRBJ1-1	TGTGCCAGCAGCCCTACAGGGTTTTCGGACACTGAAGCTTTCTTT	CASSPTGFSDTEAFF
-	-	TRBV6-1	TRBJ2-1	TGTGCCAGCAGTGAAGCCGGACAGAACAATGAGCAGTTCTTC	CASSEAGQNNEQFF
TRBD1	once	TRBV7-6	TRBJ2-7	TGTGCCAGCAGCTTGGCGGGACAGGGTGGCGAGCAGTACTTC	CASSLAGQGGEQYF
-	-	TRBV18	TRBJ1-1	TGTGCCAGCTCAGCTTACGGGGCGGGTACTGAAGCTTTCTTT	CASSAYGAGTEAFF
-	once	TRBV5-4	TRBJ2-2	TGTGCCAGCAGCTTGGACTCACCCCTCCCCACCGGGGAGCTGTTTTTT	CASSLDSPLPTGELFF
TRBD1	-	TRBV7-3	TRBJ2-7	TGTGCCAGCAGTTTTGAGGGACAGGGATCCTACGAGCAGTACTTC	CASSFEGQGSYEQYF
-	-	TRBV6-6	TRBJ1-3	TGTGCCACCTCATGGGCGGGCTCTGGAAACACCATATATTTT	CATSWAGSGNTIYF
-	once	TRBV29-1	TRBJ2-6	TGCAGCGCGAGTCGGGCCAACGTCCTGACTTTC	CSASRANVLTF
TRBD2	-	TRBV27	TRBJ2-3	TGTGCCAGCAGTCGCCGACTAGCGAGAAGCACAGATACGCAGTATTTT	CASSRRLARSTDTQYF
TRBD1	once	TRBV7-2	TRBJ2-1	TGTGCCAGCAGCTTAGTCGGGACAGGGGCTGTCAATGAGCAGTTCTTC	CASSLVGTGAVNEQFF
-	-	TRBV30	TRBJ2-2	TGTGCCTGGAGTGGGTACACCGGGGAGCTGTTTTTT	CAWSGYTGELFF
TRBD2	-	TRBV4-3	TRBJ2-1	TGCGCCAGCAGCCCCAGTCCATCAGGACTAGCGAACAATGAGCAGTTCTTC	CASSPSPSGLANNEQFF
-	once	TRBV11-2	TRBJ2-1	TGTGCCAGCAGCTTCACCCCTCAACTAGGCTATGAGCAGTTCTTC	CASSFTPQLGYEQFF
-	-	TRBV7-2	TRBJ1-2	TGTGCCAGCAGCTTAGCGGGGCGGGCTAACTATGGCTACACCTTC	CASSLAGRANYGYTF
-	-	TRBV29-1	TRBJ2-5	TGCAGCGTTGACGGCAGTAAAGAGACCCAGTACTTC	CSVDGSKETQYF
TRBD1	-	TRBV19	TRBJ1-4	TGTGCCAGTAGTAGACCGGGACAGGGTGATGAAAAACTGTTTTTT	CASSRPGQGDEKLFF
TRBD2	-	TRBV2	TRBJ2-1	TGTGCCAGCAGTCCCACCGGGACTAGCGGGGGCTACAATGAGCAGTTCTTC	CASSPTGTSGGYNEQFF
-	-	TRBV30	TRBJ1-1	TGTGCCTACCGGCAAGGGCCGAACACTGAAGCTTTCTTT	CAYRQGPNTEAFF
TRBD2	few	TRBV6-6	TRBJ2-7	TGTGCCAGCAGTTTAGCGGGGACCTACGAGCAGTACTTC	CASSLAGTYEQYF
-	-	TRBV9	TRBJ2-1	TGTGCCAGCAGCGTAGGGACGGGGTTTGAGCAGTTCTTC	CASSVGTGFEQFF
-	-	TRBV10-1	TRBJ2-5	TGCGCCAGCAGTGAGGGGGGTCGGGATCAAGAGACCCAGTACTTC	CASSEGGRDQETQYF
TRBD2	-	TRBV28	TRBJ2-7	TGTGCCAGCAGTTCGGGACTAGCGGGAGGTCCACCCTACGAGCAGTACTTC	CASSSGLAGGPPYEQYF
-	-	TRBV5-6	TRBJ2-2	TGTGCCAGCAGCTTCTCCCACAGCACCGGGGAGCTGTTTTTT	CASSFSHSTGELFF
TRBD2	-	TRBV7-3	TRBJ2-1	TGTGCCAGCAGCCTATACTCGGGACTAGATCAGTTCTTC	CASSLYSGLDQFF
TRBD2	-	TRBV5-1	TRBJ2-7	TGCGCCAGCAGCCTCCTTGGACTAGCGTCCGCCTACGAGCAGTACTTC	CASSLLGLASAYEQYF
-	-	TRBV7-2	TRBJ1-4	TGTGCCAGCAGCTCGCCGACAATGAGCCCCGAAAAACTGTTTTTT	CASSSPTMSPEKLFF
-	-	TRBV7-9	TRBJ1-1	TGTGCCAGCAGCTTCGGGAACACTGAAGCTTTCTTT	CASSFGNTEAFF
TRBD2	-	TRBV7-2	TRBJ2-7	TGTGCCAGCAGCTCCTTCCCAGCGGGAGGGCCCTACGAGCAGTACTTC	CASSSFPAGGPYEQYF
TRBD1	-	TRBV28	TRBJ2-5	TGTGCCAGCAGTTTTCAGGCAGGGGGCTCCCAAGAGACCCAGTACTTC	CASSFQAGGSQETQYF
TRBD1	few	TRBV28	TRBJ1-5	TGTGCCAGCAGACCCGGGACAGGGGCCCATCAGCCCCAGCATTTT	CASRPGTGAHQPQHF
-	-	TRBV1	TRBJ2-1	TGCACCAGCAGCCAAGATCGGGACTACAATGAGCAGTTCTTC	CTSSQDRDYNEQFF
TRBD1	-	TRBV28	TRBJ2-7	TGTGCCAGCAGGCCTACAGGGGGCTCCTACGAGCAGTACTTC	CASRPTGGSYEQYF